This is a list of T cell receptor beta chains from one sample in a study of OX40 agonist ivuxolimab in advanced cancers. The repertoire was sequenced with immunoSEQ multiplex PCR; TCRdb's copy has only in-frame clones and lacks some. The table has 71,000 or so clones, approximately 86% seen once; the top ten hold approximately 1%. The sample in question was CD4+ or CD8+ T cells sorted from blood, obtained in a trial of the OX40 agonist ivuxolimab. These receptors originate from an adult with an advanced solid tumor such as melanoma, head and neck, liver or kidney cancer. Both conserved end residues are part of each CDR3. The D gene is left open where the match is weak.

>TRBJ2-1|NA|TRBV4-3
CASSRGGAASYNEQFF
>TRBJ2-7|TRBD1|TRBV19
CASSRRTGNYEQYF
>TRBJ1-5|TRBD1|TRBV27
CASSTSGQGRTQPQHF
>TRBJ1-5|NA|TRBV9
CASSVDSQGDQPQHF
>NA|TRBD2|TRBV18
CASSPGLAGVHEQYF
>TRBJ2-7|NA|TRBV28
CASSSGTTYEQYF
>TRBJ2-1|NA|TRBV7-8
CASSLREGRGNEQFF
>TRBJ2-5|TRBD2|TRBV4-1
CASSRIAGLETQYF
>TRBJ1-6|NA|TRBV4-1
CASSQVGRSSVKSPLHF
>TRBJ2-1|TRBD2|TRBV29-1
CSAWVLAGALNEQFF
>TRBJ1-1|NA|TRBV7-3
CASSAGTGNTEAFF
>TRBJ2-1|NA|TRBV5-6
CASSLDTYSEQFF
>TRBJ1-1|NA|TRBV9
CASSVAGFNTEAFF
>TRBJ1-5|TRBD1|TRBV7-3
CASRPPGGNSNQPQHF
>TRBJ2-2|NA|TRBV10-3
CAIRSLGELFF
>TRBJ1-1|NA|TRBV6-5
CASFRGVNTEAFF
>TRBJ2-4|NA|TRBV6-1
CASSEWGNIQYF